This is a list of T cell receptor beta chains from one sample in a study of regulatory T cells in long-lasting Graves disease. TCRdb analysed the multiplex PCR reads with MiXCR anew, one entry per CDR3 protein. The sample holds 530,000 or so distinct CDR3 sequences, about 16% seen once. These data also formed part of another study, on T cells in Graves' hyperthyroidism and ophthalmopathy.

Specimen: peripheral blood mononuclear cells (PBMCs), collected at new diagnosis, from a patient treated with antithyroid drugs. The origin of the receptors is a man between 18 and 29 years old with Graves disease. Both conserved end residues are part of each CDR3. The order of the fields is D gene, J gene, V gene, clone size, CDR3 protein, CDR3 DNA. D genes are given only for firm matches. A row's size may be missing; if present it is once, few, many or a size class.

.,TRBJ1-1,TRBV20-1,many,CSARDLGLMAEAFF,TGCAGTGCTAGAGATCTGGGGTTGATGGCTGAAGCTTTCTTT
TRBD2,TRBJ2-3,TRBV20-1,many,CSVSRTSGTDTQYF,TGCAGCGTTAGTAGGACTAGCGGCACAGATACGCAGTATTTT
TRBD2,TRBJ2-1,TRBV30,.,CAWETSGKQFF,TGTGCCTGGGAGACTAGCGGGAAGCAGTTCTTC
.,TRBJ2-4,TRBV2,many,CASSEGFEGNIQYF,TGTGCCAGCAGTGAAGGGTTTGAGGGGAACATTCAGTACTTC
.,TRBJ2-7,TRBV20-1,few,CSARADWNYEQYF,TGCAGTGCTAGAGCCGACTGGAACTACGAGCAGTACTTC
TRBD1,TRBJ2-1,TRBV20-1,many,CSATPGQGFFNEQFF,TGCAGTGCCACCCCGGGACAGGGTTTTTTCAATGAGCAGTTCTTC
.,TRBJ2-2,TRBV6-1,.,CASRHPGWTGELFF,TGTGCCAGCAGGCACCCAGGGTGGACCGGGGAGCTGTTTTTT
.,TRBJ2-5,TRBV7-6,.,CASSSLDWEKETQYF,TGTGCCAGCAGCTCCCTCGACTGGGAGAAAGAGACCCAGTACTTC
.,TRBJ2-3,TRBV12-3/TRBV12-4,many,CASSLGIASTDTQYF,TGTGCCAGCAGTTTAGGGATAGCTAGCACAGATACGCAGTATTTT
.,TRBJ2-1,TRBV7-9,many,CASSLAIRSEQFF,TGTGCCAGCAGCTTAGCAATTAGGAGTGAGCAGTTCTTC
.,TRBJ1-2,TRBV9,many,CASSVADGGLLGYTF,TGTGCCAGCAGCGTAGCGGACGGGGGGCTATTGGGCTACACCTTC
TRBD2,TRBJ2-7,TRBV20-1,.,CSATSGRLNYEQYF,TGCAGTGCTACCAGCGGGAGGTTAAACTACGAGCAGTACTTC
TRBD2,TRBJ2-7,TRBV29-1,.,CSVLAGPGYEQYF,TGCAGCGTCCTAGCGGGCCCCGGTTACGAGCAGTACTTC
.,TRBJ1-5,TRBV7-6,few,CASSWHPGNNQPQHF,TGTGCCAGCAGCTGGCATCCGGGGAACAATCAGCCCCAGCATTTT
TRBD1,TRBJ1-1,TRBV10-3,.,CAISKSGTGNTEAFF,TGTGCCATCAGTAAATCCGGGACAGGGAACACTGAAGCTTTCTTT
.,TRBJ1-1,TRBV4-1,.,CASSPRLHTEAFF,TGCGCCAGCAGCCCCCGCCTTCACACTGAAGCTTTCTTT
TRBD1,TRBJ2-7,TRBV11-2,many,CASRIHRGSYEQYF,TGTGCCAGCAGGATCCACAGGGGCTCCTACGAGCAGTACTTC
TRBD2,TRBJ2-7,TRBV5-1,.,CASSRTSVYEQYF,TGCGCCAGCAGCCGGACTAGCGTCTACGAGCAGTACTTC
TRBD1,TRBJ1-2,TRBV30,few,CAGKTGDLYGYTF,TGTGCCGGAAAGACAGGGGACCTCTATGGCTACACCTTC
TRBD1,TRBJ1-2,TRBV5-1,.,CASSLVQGASGYTF,TGCGCCAGCAGCTTGGTACAGGGGGCGTCTGGCTACACCTTC
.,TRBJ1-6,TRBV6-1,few,CASSRAPGGRSPLHF,TGTGCCAGCAGCCGGGCGCCCGGAGGGAGGTCACCCCTCCACTTT
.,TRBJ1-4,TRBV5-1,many,CASSLGGRATNEKLFF,TGCGCCAGCAGCTTGGGAGGGCGTGCAACTAATGAAAAACTGTTTTTT
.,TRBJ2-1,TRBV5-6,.,CASSLGGAGAGAEQFF,TGTGCCAGCAGCTTGGGGGGGGCGGGAGCAGGGGCCGAGCAGTTCTTC
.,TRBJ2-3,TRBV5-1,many,CASSVNRAPLSTDTQYF,TGCGCCAGCAGCGTTAACCGGGCTCCTCTAAGCACAGATACGCAGTATTTT
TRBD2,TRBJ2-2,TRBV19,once,CASTRGLAFTRELFF,TGTGCCAGTACGAGGGGACTAGCATTTACCAGGGAGCTGTTTTTT
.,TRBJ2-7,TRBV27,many,CASSPRRATTGQYF,TGTGCCAGCAGTCCCCGGAGGGCTACTACGGGGCAGTACTTC
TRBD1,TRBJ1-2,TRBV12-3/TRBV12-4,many,CASSFTGGRYGYTF,TGTGCCAGCAGCTTTACAGGGGGCCGCTATGGCTACACCTTC
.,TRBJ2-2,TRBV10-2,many,CASSAADTGELFF,TGCGCCAGCAGTGCAGCCGACACCGGGGAGCTGTTTTTT
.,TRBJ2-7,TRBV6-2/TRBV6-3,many,CASSFGPGLESYEQYF,TGTGCCAGCAGTTTCGGCCCGGGCCTGGAATCCTACGAGCAGTACTTC
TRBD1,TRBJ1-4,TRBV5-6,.,CASSLKGQGSGEKLFF,TGTGCCAGCAGCTTGAAGGGACAGGGGTCGGGTGAAAAACTGTTTTTT
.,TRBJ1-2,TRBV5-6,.,CASSWGQEGGYGYTF,TGTGCCAGCAGCTGGGGGCAGGAGGGCGGCTATGGCTACACCTTC
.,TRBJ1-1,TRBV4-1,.,CASSQGQGLNTEAFF,TGCGCCAGCAGCCAAGGGCAGGGCCTGAACACTGAAGCTTTCTTT
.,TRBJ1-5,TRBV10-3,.,CASGRRSDQPQHF,TGTGCCTCGGGACGCCGTTCGGATCAGCCCCAGCATTTT
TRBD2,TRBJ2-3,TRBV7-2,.,CASSLVAGGSDTQYF,TGTGCCAGCAGCTTAGTGGCGGGAGGGTCAGATACGCAGTATTTT
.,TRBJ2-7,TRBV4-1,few,CASSQEKRGGILEQYF,TGCGCCAGCAGCCAAGAAAAAAGGGGTGGGATTCTGGAGCAGTACTTC
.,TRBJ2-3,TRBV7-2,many,CASSLSRLTDTQYF,TGTGCCAGCAGCTTAAGTCGGCTCACAGATACGCAGTATTTT
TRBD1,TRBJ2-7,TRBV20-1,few,CSARWGQGVGEQYF,TGCAGTGCTAGATGGGGACAGGGGGTCGGCGAGCAGTACTTC
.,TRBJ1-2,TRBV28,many,CASRSPYGRDYGYTF,TGTGCCAGCAGGTCGCCCTATGGCAGGGACTATGGCTACACCTTC
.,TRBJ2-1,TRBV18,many,CASSLVREHLFF,TGTGCCAGCTCACTAGTCAGGGAGCATCTTTTCTTC
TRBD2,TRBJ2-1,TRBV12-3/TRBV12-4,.,CASSFLTSGGHEQFF,TGTGCCAGCAGTTTCCTGACTAGCGGAGGCCATGAGCAGTTCTTC
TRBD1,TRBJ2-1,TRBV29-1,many,CSTGTDLYNEQFF,TGCAGCACTGGGACAGACTTATACAATGAGCAGTTCTTC
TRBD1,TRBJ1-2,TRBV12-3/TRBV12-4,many,CASSLVQGAGYGYTF,TGTGCCAGCAGTTTAGTGCAGGGGGCAGGTTATGGCTACACCTTC
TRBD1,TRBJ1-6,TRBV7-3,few,CASSSDRGPNSPLHF,TGTGCCAGCAGTTCGGACAGGGGCCCTAATTCACCCCTCCACTTT
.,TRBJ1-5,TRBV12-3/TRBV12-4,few,CASSLQKLNQPQHF,TGTGCCAGCAGTTTACAGAAGCTCAATCAGCCCCAGCATTTT
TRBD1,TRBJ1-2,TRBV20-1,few,CSARNDRVLGYTF,TGCAGTGCGAGGAACGACAGGGTATTAGGCTACACCTTC
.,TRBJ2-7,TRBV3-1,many,CASSQGPRVYEQYF,TGTGCCAGCAGCCAAGGACCCAGGGTTTACGAGCAGTACTTC